The 27 T cell receptor beta chains listed next were all sequenced from one sample in a study of CD8+CD57+ T cells in acquired aplastic anemia. Patients selected for sequencing had displayed CD8+CD57+ cell expansion by flow cytometry. The TCR beta profiling, which covered VDJ combination and CDR3 sequence, was carried out using genomic DNA as the template. Each CDR3 protein is one row after TCRdb ran MiXCR on the reads. This sample has 200,000 to 250,000 distinct CDR3 sequences, with over 40% found just once. Sequenced: sorted CD4+, CD8+, or CD8+CD57+ T cells (not recorded which) from PBMCs. Every receptor here comes from a human donor with aplastic anemia.

The chain employs TRBV5-1 and TRBJ1-1; D unclear. Germline V gives CDR1 SGHRS, CDR2 YFSETQ. The CDR3 length is 13 residues. Trimming pared 4 bases from V and 2 bases from J, leaving 9 bases between. For the CDR3, the DNA is TGCGCCAGCAGCGCAACAGATAACACTGAAGCTTTCTTT. Amino acid sequence: CASSATDNTEAFF.

V is TRBV10-2 and J is TRBJ2-2; D unclear. Germline CDR1 is WSHSY and CDR2 is SAAADI. CDR3 length: 13 amino acids. V was cut by 3 bases and J by 5 bases, with 7 bases left in between. The CDR3 bases are TGCGCCAGCAGTGATTACGAGACCGGGGAGCTGTTTTTT. Its protein product is CASSDYETGELFF.

This clonotype was counted at least ten times. The chain carries TRBV5-1 and TRBJ1-1; a possible D gene is TRBD1 (5 bases). This CDR3 spans 15 amino acids. Trimming took 3 bases from V and 0 from J, leaving 12 bases between them. Germline CDR1 reads SGHRS; CDR2 reads YFSETQ. The CDR3 DNA reads as TGCGCCAGCAGCTCACGGGGGGAAGTGAACACTGAAGCTTTCTTT. It translates to CASSSRGEVNTEAFF. Full variable domain (outside the CDR3, taken from reference TRBV5-1 and TRBJ1-1): KAGVTQTPRYLIKTRGQQVTLSCSPISGHRSVSWYQQTPGQGLQFLFEYFSETQRNKGNFPGRFSGRQFSNSRSEMNVSTLELGDSALYLCASSSRGEVNTEAFFGQGTRLTVV.

This clonotype was seen a handful of times. A read error is possible here, since a much larger clone lies one base away. The CDR3, as DNA: TGTACCAGCAGCTTAGCCGGGGGTGCTAGTCGATCCTACAATGAGCAGTTCTTC. Its translation is CTSSLAGGASRSYNEQFF. The chain links TRBV5-1 to TRBJ2-1; D is possibly TRBD2 (6 bases). Germline assignment: CDR1 SGHRS and CDR2 YFSETQ. The CDR3 runs to 18 residues.

V usage is TRBV19 and J usage is TRBJ2-5; TRBD1 matches at 8 bases. The CDR3 runs to 14 residues. Trimming at V came to 8 bases and at J to 4 bases, leaving 9 bases not matched to a gene. Looked up from germline, CDR1 is LNHDA and CDR2 is SQIVND (reference sequence). The CDR3 here is CASEGGQGGETQYF. The CDR3 coding sequence is TGTGCCAGTGAGGGCGGACAGGGTGGAGAGACCCAGTACTTC.

The chain combines TRBV25-1 with TRBJ1-6; no clear D. V lost 2 bases and J 6 bases, leaving 5 bases between the germline ends. The germline CDR1 and CDR2 sequences are MGHDK and SYGVNS. CDR3 length: 13 residues. DNA of the CDR3: TGTGCCAGCAGTGAACAGATTAATTCACCCCTCCACTTT. This sequence encodes CASSEQINSPLHF.

The chain employs TRBV19 and TRBJ2-7; D is possibly TRBD1 (5 bases). The CDR3 contains 13 residues. Trimming shortened V by 1 base and J by 3 bases, and 7 bases separated the two germline ends. Germline assignment: CDR1 LNHDA and CDR2 SQIVND (reference sequence). The CDR3 bases are TGTGCCAGTAGTATAGGACAGATCTACGAGCAGTACTTC. The encoded protein is CASSIGQIYEQYF. The variable domain in full, completed from reference TRBV19 and TRBJ2-7, reads DGGITQSPKYLFRKEGQNVTLSCEQNLNHDAMYWYRQDPGQGLRLIYYSQIVNDFQKGDIAEGYSVSREKKESFPLTVTSAQKNPTAFYLCASSIGQIYEQYFGPGTRLTVT.

V is TRBV3-1 and J is TRBJ1-4, with a possible D match to TRBD1 (5 bases). V shed 5 bases and J shed 3 bases, with 13 bases lying between them. Germline loops: CDR1 LGHDT, CDR2 YNNKEL (reference sequence). The CDR3 runs 15 residues. The CDR3, as DNA: TGTGCCAGCAGCACCCGACAGCGCTCTAATGAAAAACTGTTTTTT. Translated: CASSTRQRSNEKLFF.

This clonotype was observed many times. The chain carries TRBV6-5 and TRBJ2-3, with 13 bases that match TRBD2. The CDR3 is 16 amino acids. Trimming cost V 5 bases and J 4 bases; bases outside gene matches: 6. In germline, CDR1 is MNHEY, CDR2 SVGAGI. The chain's CDR3 is CASSPGLAGVADTQYF. The CDR3 DNA follows: TGTGCCAGCAGTCCAGGACTAGCGGGGGTAGCAGATACGCAGTATTTT.

The V call is TRBV7-9, the J call TRBJ1-2; D is possibly TRBD1 (6 bases). This CDR3 has 15 residues. The V end was cut by 5 bases, the J end by 4 bases, with 17 bases between. The germline CDR1 and CDR2 sequences are SEHNR and FQNEAQ (reference sequence). In DNA form, the CDR3 reads TGTGCCAGCAGCCGCGGGGGGGGCAGAGGCTATGGCTACACCTTC. As protein: CASSRGGGRGYGYTF.

The CDR3 DNA reads TGTGCCAGCAGGCCCCCGGGGCGAGGTGAAGCTTTCTTT. Translated, it gives CASRPPGRGEAFF. The chain recombines TRBV7-2 with TRBJ1-1, with TRBD1 as a possible D gene (5 bases). The CDR3 loop spans 13 amino acids. Per the germline V gene, CDR1 is SGHTA and CDR2 is FQGNSA. Trimming cost V 6 bases and J 7 bases, with 15 bases left between them. The whole variable domain, remainder taken from reference TRBV7-2 and TRBJ1-1, is GAGVSQSPSNKVTEKGKDVELRCDPISGHTALYWYRQSLGQGLEFLIYFQGNSAPDKSGLPSDRFSAERTGGSVSTLTIQRTQQEDSAVYLCASRPPGRGEAFFGQGTRLTVV.

The table lists this clonotype with many counts. The chain joins TRBV7-8 to TRBJ1-1; 8 bases agree with TRBD1. This CDR3 contains 14 residues. With V trimmed by 5 bases and J by 5 bases, 7 bases remained unmatched. Germline V gene sequence: CDR1 SGHVS, CDR2 FQNEAQ. The CDR3 is CASSTQGGGTEAFF. CDR3 coding DNA: TGTGCCAGCAGCACACAGGGGGGAGGGACTGAAGCTTTCTTT.

This clonotype was detected ten times or more. The chain joins TRBV25-1 to TRBJ1-4; 10 bases are a match to TRBD1. The CDR3 loop spans 13 amino acids. With 10 bases clipped from V and 8 bases from J, the junction kept 7 bases outside the gene matches. Germline loops: CDR1 MGHDK, CDR2 SYGVNS. The chain's CDR3 is CATRGQGVEKLFF. CDR3 nucleotide sequence: TGTGCCACCCGAGGACAGGGGGTGGAAAAACTGTTTTTT.

Concerning this clonotype itself: Given the absence of the conserved phenylalanine or tryptophan at the CDR3 end, a read error is likely. The genes are TRBV19 and TRBJ2-6, with TRBD1 matching over 9 bases. The CDR3 consists of 16 residues. Germline CDR1 LNHDA, CDR2 SQIVND (reference sequence). J lost 4 bases, V lost 5 bases, and 6 bases had no gene match. CDR3 region: CASSQQGAYGANVLTC. The CDR3 DNA follows: TGTGCCAGTAGTCAACAGGGGGCGTACGGGGCCAACGTCCTGACTTGC.

Details on this clonotype: At one of its ends the junction is not consistent with the germline gene, which may arise from a read error. The chain employs TRBV7-7 and TRBJ1-1; no clear D gene. This CDR3 is 13 amino acids long. The germline V gene encodes CDR1 SSHAT and CDR2 FNYEAQ (reference sequence). The CDR3 spells CASSLRVGDEAFF. The CDR3 nucleotides are TGTGCTAGCAGCTTACGCGTCGGGGATGAAGCTTTCTTT.

The chain employs TRBV6-5 and TRBJ1-2, with 10 nucleotides matching TRBD1. Germline V CDR1 and CDR2: MNHEY, SVGAGI. The CDR3 has 15 amino acids. The V gene end was trimmed by 10 bases and the J gene end by 5 bases; junction bases not matched to a gene: 13. This CDR3 reads CATTPAGTGVYGYTF. As DNA, the CDR3 is TGTGCCACAACGCCTGCCGGGACAGGGGTTTATGGCTACACCTTC.

The gene calls are TRBV15 and TRBJ2-7; D might be TRBD2 (6 bases). Trimming left V 0 bases short and J 7 bases short, with 13 bases between. The CDR3 consists of 14 residues. Germline CDR1 is LNHNV and CDR2 is YYDKDF (reference sequence). The DNA for the CDR3 is TGTGCCACCAGCAGAGACAGGGAGGCAAAAGAGCAGTACTTC. It translates to CATSRDREAKEQYF.

This clonotype was detected a few times. The chain combines TRBV10-3 with TRBJ1-6; 8 bases fit TRBD1. The CDR3 has 13 amino acids. Trimming removed 7 bases from V and 12 bases from J; junction bases left unmatched: 8. Per germline, CDR1 ENHRY and CDR2 SYGVKD. The CDR3 loop reads CAIKGGQEVPLHF. CDR3 bases: TGTGCCATCAAGGGGGGACAGGAGGTACCCCTCCACTTT.

This clonotype showed up many times. Sequence at one end of the junction differs from germline and may be a read error. V usage is TRBV7-3 and J usage is TRBJ1-1; 8 nucleotides match TRBD1. Germline V gene data show CDR1 as SGHTA and CDR2 as FQGTGA. There are 15 residues in the CDR3. In DNA, the CDR3 is TGTGCCAGCAGCTTAATGGCAGGGGGCCCCGCTGAAGCTTTTTTT. Translating gives CASSLMAGGPAEAFF. The whole variable domain, remainder taken from reference TRBV7-3 and TRBJ1-1, is GAGVSQTPSNKVTEKGKYVELRCDPISGHTALYWYRQSLGQGPEFLIYFQGTGAADDSGLPNDRFFAVRPEGSVSTLKIQRTERGDSAVYLCASSLMAGGPAEAFFGQGTRLTVV.

The sample holds many counts of this clonotype. The junction departs from germline at one end; a sequencing error may be responsible. V usage is TRBV18 and J usage is TRBJ1-6, with D hard to call. Germline V gene data show CDR1 as KGHSH and CDR2 as LQKENI. The CDR3 is 12 amino acids. In DNA form, the CDR3 reads TGTGCCAGCTCACCGACCAATTCACCCTTCCACTTT. It encodes CASSPTNSPFHF.

The chain recombines TRBV6-1 with TRBJ1-5; TRBD1 agrees at 8 bases. Germline V gene lookup returns CDR1 MNHNS and CDR2 SASEGT. This CDR3 spans 19 amino acids. V was clipped by 2 bases and J by 0 bases; unmatched bases: 12. The CDR3 DNA is TGTGCCAGCAGTGAAAGAGGGGACAGGTCCTATTATAGCAATCAGCCCCAGCATTTT. Translated, it gives CASSERGDRSYYSNQPQHF.

This chain connects TRBV19 to TRBJ1-5; D is unclear. Germline CDR1 is LNHDA and CDR2 is SQIVND (reference sequence). CDR3 length: 16 residues. V gave up 4 bases and J gave up 0 bases, with 13 bases separating them. CDR3 in amino acids: CASSTIRLLSNQPQHF. CDR3 sequence (DNA): TGTGCCAGTAGTACCATCCGACTCCTTAGCAATCAGCCCCAGCATTTT.

This clonotype was counted once. This chain links TRBV2 with TRBJ2-1; no clear D gene. Trimming removed 0 bases at V and 7 bases at J, with 13 bases between. The CDR3 length is 15 residues. Germline V gene sequence: CDR1 SNHLY, CDR2 FYNNEI. CDR3 residues: CASSEARPAKNEQFF. In DNA form, the CDR3 reads TGTGCCAGCAGTGAAGCTCGGCCCGCGAAAAATGAGCAGTTCTTC.

This clonotype occurred many times. CDR3 in DNA: TGTGCCAGCAGCTTGGATCCAGGGAGGGATGAGCAGTTCTTC. Protein sequence: CASSLDPGRDEQFF. The chain employs TRBV5-8 and TRBJ2-1, with 7 bases that match TRBD2. The germline gives CDR1 SGHTS, CDR2 YDEGEE. The V gene end was trimmed by 0 bases and the J gene end by 8 bases; junction bases not matched to a gene: 5. CDR3 length: 14 amino acids. Full variable domain (remainder filled in from reference TRBV5-8 and TRBJ2-1): EAGVTQSPTHLIKTRGQQATLRCSPISGHTSVYWYQQALGLGLQFLLWYDEGEERNRGNFPPRFSGRQFPNYSSELNVNALELEDSALYLCASSLDPGRDEQFFGPGTRLTVL.

Notes on this clonotype: A read error may account for a junction end that differs from germline. The V gene is TRBV7-2, the J gene TRBJ2-7; 11 bases line up with TRBD2. The germline V gene encodes CDR1 SGHTA and CDR2 FQGNSA. CDR3 length equals 13 residues. DNA for the CDR3: TGTGCCCGCAGGAATAGCGGGGGGGCCGAGCAGTACTTC. Residues: CARRNSGGAEQYF.

A remark on this clonotype: One end of the junction does not line up with germline, which may come from a read error. The J gene is TRBJ2-1, the V gene TRBV19, with D perhaps TRBD1 (8 bases). The CDR3 is made up of 12 amino acids. Germline-derived CDR1 and CDR2 are LNHDA and SQIVND (reference sequence). The DNA of the CDR3 is TGTGCCAGTAGTCAACAGGGGGGGGAAGAGATCTTC. Translation: CASSQQGGEEIF.

V and J are TRBV5-1 and TRBJ2-1; 8 bases are shared with TRBD1. Trimming cost V 4 bases and J 4 bases; bases outside gene matches: 7. The CDR3 covers 15 residues. The germline V gene encodes CDR1 SGHRS and CDR2 YFSETQ. This CDR3 is CASSNSGQGYNEQFF. The DNA of the CDR3 is TGCGCCAGCAGCAACAGCGGACAGGGATACAATGAGCAGTTCTTC.